This is a list of T cell receptor beta chains from one sample in a study of T cells in Graves' hyperthyroidism and ophthalmopathy. TCRdb re-called the multiplex PCR reads with MiXCR, one entry per CDR3 protein. The sample records some 460,000 distinct CDR3 sequences, around 16% being singletons. Sequencing used blood. The receptor set was obtained from a woman between 18 and 29 years old with Graves' hyperthyroidism. Each CDR3 is given with its conserved first and last residue. D genes are given only for firm matches. The listing skips clone size in some rows; elsewhere it reads once, few, many or a size class.

V	D	size	J	CDR3	DNA
TRBV2	TRBD1	-	TRBJ1-4	CASSGLSTGAGEKLFF	TGTGCCAGCAGTGGCCTTTCGACAGGGGCTGGTGAAAAACTGTTTTTT
TRBV6-1	-	many	TRBJ2-7	CASTGLRGEQYF	TGTGCCAGCACCGGGTTGAGGGGCGAGCAGTACTTC
TRBV11-2	TRBD2	many	TRBJ2-7	CASTSRPPGLAGVSYEQYF	TGTGCCAGCACCTCCCGCCCCCCGGGACTAGCGGGAGTTTCCTACGAGCAGTACTTC
TRBV4-1	-	-	TRBJ2-7	CASSQSSKGSYEQYF	TGCGCCAGCAGCCAATCTAGCAAGGGTTCCTACGAGCAGTACTTC
TRBV3-1	-	few	TRBJ1-2	CASSHRGPNYGYTF	TGTGCCAGCAGCCATCGGGGGCCTAACTATGGCTACACCTTC
TRBV4-2	-	many	TRBJ1-4	CASSQAGTVNEKLFF	TGTGCCAGCAGCCAAGCCGGGACTGTTAATGAAAAACTGTTTTTT
TRBV10-3	TRBD1	many	TRBJ2-7	CAISVFGTGAYYEQYF	TGTGCCATCAGTGTCTTCGGGACAGGGGCTTACTACGAGCAGTACTTC
TRBV2	-	many	TRBJ1-1	CASTVDRNTEAFF	TGTGCCAGCACCGTGGACAGGAACACTGAAGCTTTCTTT
TRBV29-1	TRBD2	-	TRBJ2-7	CSVEDLAGRHEQYF	TGCAGCGTTGAAGATCTAGCGGGGAGACACGAGCAGTACTTC
TRBV2	-	many	TRBJ2-4	CASMAGLYIQYF	TGTGCCAGCATGGCGGGTTTATACATTCAGTACTTC
TRBV7-9	-	-	TRBJ1-2	CASSFTEYGYTF	TGTGCCAGCAGCTTTACAGAGTATGGCTACACCTTC
TRBV4-2	TRBD2	-	TRBJ2-6	CASSPGPSSGSSGANVLTF	TGTGCCAGCAGCCCCGGTCCAAGTAGCGGGAGCTCTGGGGCCAACGTCCTGACTTTC
TRBV3-1	-	many	TRBJ2-7	CASSQEGGEQYF	TGTGCCAGCAGCCAAGAAGGTGGCGAGCAGTACTTC
TRBV3-1	-	many	TRBJ2-7	CASSQGQNIAYEQYF	TGTGCCAGCAGCCAAGGGCAGAATATAGCCTACGAGCAGTACTTC
TRBV25-1	-	few	TRBJ2-7	CASSDPTREQYF	TGTGCCAGCAGTGACCCTACTCGGGAGCAGTACTTC
TRBV5-4	-	-	TRBJ1-2	CASSLQGWGYTF	TGTGCCAGCAGCCTACAGGGATGGGGCTACACCTTC
TRBV20-1	TRBD2	many	TRBJ2-1	CSASGEGTVQQFF	TGCAGTGCTAGTGGGGAGGGGACTGTACAGCAGTTCTTC
TRBV7-2	-	-	TRBJ1-2	CASSLAAGRYYGYTF	TGTGCCAGCAGCTTAGCAGCTGGGCGGTACTATGGCTACACCTTC
TRBV6-2/TRBV6-3	-	many	TRBJ2-3	CASSLHVPRYTDTQYF	TGTGCCAGCAGCCTTCATGTACCGCGATACACAGATACGCAGTATTTT
TRBV6-2/TRBV6-3	TRBD1	-	TRBJ1-5	CASRFSGTGDQPQHF	TGTGCCAGCAGGTTTTCCGGGACAGGGGATCAGCCCCAGCATTTT
TRBV6-2/TRBV6-3	-	few	TRBJ2-1	CASNLKGYSYNEQFF	TGTGCCAGCAACCTGAAGGGTTACTCCTACAATGAGCAGTTCTTC
TRBV20-1	TRBD2	-	TRBJ2-1	CSATLAGGYNEQFF	TGCAGTGCTACCCTAGCGGGAGGGTACAATGAGCAGTTCTTC
TRBV11-2	TRBD1	many	TRBJ1-1	CASSLRQGVDMNTEAFF	TGTGCCAGCAGCTTAAGGCAGGGGGTAGACATGAACACTGAAGCTTTCTTT
TRBV10-1	-	few	TRBJ2-1	CASSESSVGRDEQFF	TGCGCCAGCAGTGAGTCAAGCGTCGGTCGGGATGAGCAGTTCTTC
TRBV9	-	-	TRBJ2-2	CASSVMSGGANTGELFF	TGTGCCAGCAGCGTAATGTCCGGGGGCGCGAACACCGGGGAGCTGTTTTTT
TRBV20-1	-	many	TRBJ2-7	CSPEGLGTYEQYF	TGCAGTCCAGAGGGATTAGGGACCTACGAGCAGTACTTC
TRBV3-1	-	few	TRBJ1-1	CASSPPTEMNTEAFF	TGTGCCAGCAGCCCCCCGACAGAAATGAACACTGAAGCTTTCTTT
TRBV20-1	-	-	TRBJ2-2	CTTTPGVVTGELFF	TGCACCACTACCCCAGGAGTCGTCACCGGGGAGCTGTTTTTT
TRBV4-1	-	many	TRBJ2-1	CASSQDRLENEQFF	TGCGCCAGCAGCCAAGATCGGCTGGAGAATGAGCAGTTCTTC
TRBV11-3	-	-	TRBJ1-1	CASSSADTEAFF	TGTGCCAGCAGCTCGGCGGACACTGAAGCTTTCTTT
TRBV5-1	-	many	TRBJ2-2	CASSLQRINTGELFF	TGCGCCAGCAGCTTGCAGCGGATAAACACCGGGGAGCTGTTTTTT
TRBV2	TRBD2	many	TRBJ2-7	CASSVGGASYEQYF	TGTGCCAGCAGCGTCGGGGGGGCCTCCTACGAGCAGTACTTC
TRBV7-2	TRBD2	many	TRBJ2-5	CASSLSWGLAAIQETQYF	TGTGCCAGCAGCTTAAGTTGGGGACTAGCGGCTATCCAAGAGACCCAGTACTTC
TRBV7-2	-	few	TRBJ2-7	CASSLTDSNVPYEQYF	TGTGCCAGCAGCTTAACTGACTCGAACGTACCCTACGAGCAGTACTTC
TRBV28	TRBD1	many	TRBJ1-4	CASSLSTGLGEKLFF	TGTGCCAGCAGCCTTTCGACAGGGTTGGGGGAAAAACTGTTTTTT
TRBV4-1	TRBD1	-	TRBJ1-2	CASSQVGTGFSYGYTF	TGCGCCAGCAGCCAAGTAGGGACAGGGTTTAGCTATGGCTACACCTTC
TRBV9	-	-	TRBJ2-1	CASSSPGVWGNEQFF	TGTGCCAGCAGCTCCCCGGGGGTTTGGGGGAATGAGCAGTTCTTC
TRBV10-3	-	-	TRBJ1-2	CAITVGNNYGYTF	TGTGCCATCACCGTAGGGAATAACTATGGCTACACCTTC
TRBV7-2	-	many	TRBJ2-3	CASSPEFTDTQYF	TGTGCCAGCAGCCCAGAATTCACAGATACGCAGTATTTT
TRBV12-3/TRBV12-4	TRBD1	few	TRBJ1-6	CASSLGQGNNNSPLHF	TGTGCCAGCAGTTTGGGACAGGGGAATAATAATTCACCCCTCCACTTT
TRBV28	-	many	TRBJ1-1	CASSRLGVREAFF	TGTGCCAGCAGTCGCTTAGGGGTCAGAGAAGCTTTCTTT
TRBV7-2	-	-	TRBJ2-4	CASSPLLRVVGDIQYF	TGTGCCAGCAGCCCCCTGTTGCGTGTTGTAGGGGACATTCAGTACTTC